The source of this T cell receptor beta chain is a study of T-cell memory formation after mild COVID-19. TCRdb called the 5' RACE reads again in MiXCR, with one record for every CDR3 protein. Of just under 550,000 distinct CDR3 sequences in the sample, roughly 21% are singletons; the top ten hold about 12%. Remarks on this clonotype: Its antigen is unknown.

Whole-study results and caveats: In second-wave clones peaking day 37, SARS-CoV-2 specificity remained unconfirmed. Contracting CD4+ clones sat mainly in CM and EM; CD8+ in EMRA. From day 15 to 85, contracting clones were balanced between CD4 and CD8, whereas later expanders leaned toward CD4+. In pre-infection memory, a portion of responding clones appeared, which suggested that cross-reactive memory joined.

This TCR derives from an adult woman who had mild COVID-19 (a few samples of this study predate the infection). Cell type and time point are not known. What was sequenced was PBMCs or a T cell subset sorted from them (not recorded which).

The CDR3, as DNA: TGTGCCAGCAGCAAAGGACAGATTAATGAAAAACTGTTTTTT. It codes for CASSKGQINEKLFF. J is TRBJ1-4 and V is TRBV7-9, with D maybe TRBD1 (6 bases). With 5 bases removed from V and 4 bases from J, the gap between germline ends came to 11 bases. In germline, CDR1 is SEHNR, CDR2 FQNEAQ (reference sequence). The CDR3 extends over 14 amino acids.